This T cell receptor beta chain comes out of a study of blood T cells in healthy people across ages. On the study more broadly: Capture via template switching afforded approximately one barcoded beta molecule per two T cells.

This clonotype appeared a few times. Its specificity is unknown. The second PCR ran roughly 6 to 11 cycles with a sample-barcoded 5' primer and J-beta primers. Template switching added a 12-random-nucleotide identifier to every cDNA molecule. TCRdb ran MiXCR on the 5' RACE reads and lists one entry per CDR3 protein. The sample holds about 1.8 million distinct CDR3 sequences; just under 50% are singletons and the top ten take over 2%. Germline lookup yields CDR1 MNHEY and CDR2 SVGEGT. The CDR3 totals 14 residues. Trimming stripped 1 base from V and 2 bases from J, with 8 bases between. General study points: More naive CD4+ cells and higher diversity marked long-lived donors relative to aged donors. Significant beta diversity loss was already apparent by age roughly 44, declining roughly linearly.

Sequencing used blood. This TCR was recovered from a woman aged 40 to 50 in good health. The gene calls are TRBV6-2 or TRBV6-3 and TRBJ2-5; D might be TRBD1 (6 bases). The CDR3 region is CASSYFGQQETQYF. CDR3 sequence (DNA): TGTGCCAGCAGTTACTTCGGACAGCAAGAGACCCAGTACTTC.